The rows below give T cell receptor beta chains drawn from one sample of a study of blood T cells in healthy people across ages. Each CDR3 protein gets one entry after TCRdb re-called the 5' RACE reads with MiXCR. The sample consists of 1.5 million to 2 million distinct CDR3 sequences, 25% to 30% of them appearing once. Sequencing was performed on blood. The receptors derive from a woman aged 25 to 45 in good health. Each CDR3 is given with its conserved first and last residue. A D gene is named only where the DNA matches it firmly. Clone size is shown for a subset of rows, as once, few, many or a class of expanded clone.

J | D | size | V | CDR3 | DNA
TRBJ1-1 | - | few | TRBV3-1 | CASSPMDRQTEAFF | TGTGCCAGCAGCCCCATGGACAGACAAACTGAAGCTTTCTTT
TRBJ2-7 | TRBD2 | many | TRBV14 | CASSRRLLGTSDYEQYF | TGTGCCAGCAGCCGCCGACTACTTGGGACTAGCGATTACGAGCAGTACTTC
TRBJ2-7 | - | few | TRBV10-2 | CANSETDEQYF | TGCGCCAACAGTGAGACGGACGAGCAGTACTTC
TRBJ1-5 | TRBD1 | - | TRBV20-1 | CSASRTGEHF | TGCAGTGCTAGTCGCACAGGGGAACATTTT
TRBJ2-5 | TRBD2 | - | TRBV28 | CASKWSGGQETQYF | TGTGCCAGCAAATGGAGCGGGGGCCAAGAGACCCAGTACTTC
TRBJ2-1 | - | - | TRBV9 | CASSVEGSYNEQFF | TGTGCCAGCAGCGTAGAGGGCAGCTACAATGAGCAGTTCTTC
TRBJ2-5 | - | - | TRBV10-1 | CASSVSGQEIQYF | TGCGCCAGCAGTGTTTCGGGCCAAGAGATCCAGTACTTC
TRBJ1-1 | TRBD1 | few | TRBV10-2 | CASRRDRAGNTEAFF | TGCGCCAGCAGGAGAGACAGGGCGGGGAACACTGAAGCTTTCTTT
TRBJ2-3 | - | - | TRBV28 | CASSFSQGGPQAQYF | TGTGCCAGCAGTTTCTCGCAGGGCGGACCCCAAGCGCAGTATTTT
TRBJ2-2 | - | many | TRBV3-1 | CASRSNTGELFF | TGTGCCAGCAGAAGCAACACCGGGGAGCTGTTTTTT
TRBJ2-1 | TRBD2 | few | TRBV10-2 | CATRSLAGGNEFF | TGCGCCACCCGGAGTCTAGCGGGAGGTAATGAGTTCTTC
TRBJ2-7 | TRBD2 | - | TRBV28 | CTIRTSGDSYEQYF | TGTACCATCCGCACTAGCGGGGACTCCTACGAGCAGTACTTC
TRBJ1-2 | TRBD1 | - | TRBV20-1 | CSAEGTGGETRPANYGYTF | TGCAGTGCCGAAGGGACAGGGGGCGAAACAAGACCCGCTAACTATGGCTACACCTTC
TRBJ2-7 | - | - | TRBV10-3 | CAINGGLKGTSSYEQYF | TGTGCCATCAACGGGGGGCTCAAGGGGACCAGCTCCTACGAGCAGTACTTC
TRBJ2-5 | TRBD1 | - | TRBV20-1 | CSAGQGDPETQYF | TGCAGTGCAGGACAGGGGGACCCAGAGACCCAGTACTTC
TRBJ1-1 | - | - | TRBV20-1 | CSARVGGVNTEAFF | TGCAGTGCTAGAGTCGGGGGGGTGAACACTGAAGCTTTCTTT
TRBJ1-1 | TRBD1 | - | TRBV20-1 | CSASEGQGRNEAFF | TGCAGTGCTAGCGAGGGACAGGGGAGGAATGAAGCTTTCTTT
TRBJ2-1 | TRBD2 | few | TRBV6-1 | CASSDLEGREGSYNEQFF | TGTGCCAGCAGTGACCTCGAAGGGCGGGAGGGTTCCTACAATGAGCAGTTCTTC
TRBJ2-3 | TRBD1 | few | TRBV5-1 | CASVRDRDTDTQYF | TGCGCCAGCGTCCGGGACAGGGACACAGATACGCAGTATTTT
TRBJ2-3 | - | few | TRBV10-3 | CAVSVSAGSTDTQYF | TGTGCCGTCAGTGTTTCAGCAGGAAGCACGGATACGCAGTATTTT
TRBJ1-4 | - | - | TRBV12-3/TRBV12-4 | CASSLRGNNEKLFF | TGTGCCAGCAGCCTAAGAGGAAACAACGAAAAACTGTTTTTT
TRBJ2-1 | TRBD2 | - | TRBV11-2 | CASSLDHGGGTHNEQFF | TGTGCCAGCAGCTTAGATCATGGCGGGGGAACACACAATGAGCAGTTCTTC
TRBJ2-1 | - | - | TRBV11-2 | CASSLDAGLGLSDYSYNEQFF | TGTGCCAGCAGCTTAGATGCGGGGTTGGGACTTTCGGACTACTCCTACAATGAGCAGTTCTTC
TRBJ2-1 | - | few | TRBV11-1 | CASSLAVGAGGEQFF | TGTGCCAGCAGCTTAGCGGTCGGCGCAGGGGGGGAGCAGTTCTTC
TRBJ2-1 | - | few | TRBV4-1 | CASSQGGGTEQFF | TGCGCCAGCAGCCAAGGGGGTGGGACAGAGCAGTTCTTC
TRBJ2-5 | - | - | TRBV7-7 | CASPGLAQTQYF | TGTGCCAGCCCGGGGCTAGCTCAGACCCAGTACTTC
TRBJ2-7 | - | - | TRBV20-1 | CSGVDSRSSYEQYF | TGCAGTGGCGTTGACAGTAGGAGCTCCTACGAGCAGTACTTC
TRBJ1-6 | - | - | TRBV5-5 | CASSPGWGEPYNSPLHF | TGTGCCAGCAGCCCGGGTTGGGGTGAGCCCTATAATTCACCCCTCCACTTT
TRBJ2-7 | - | many | TRBV28 | CASSAHTGLGEQYF | TGTGCCAGCAGTGCTCACACGGGGTTAGGCGAGCAGTACTTC
TRBJ1-2 | - | many | TRBV9 | CASSVEQGANYGYTF | TGTGCCAGCAGCGTAGAGCAGGGAGCTAACTATGGCTACACCTTC
TRBJ2-3 | - | - | TRBV28 | CASSFPAGRRDLGDTQYF | TGTGCCAGCAGTTTCCCCGCGGGACGCAGGGACCTTGGGGATACGCAGTATTTT
TRBJ2-5 | - | few | TRBV7-2 | CASSERARPQETQYF | TGTGCCAGCAGCGAACGAGCTCGGCCCCAAGAGACCCAGTACTTC
TRBJ1-5 | - | few | TRBV6-4 | CASSAFFGTNQPQHF | TGTGCCAGCAGTGCCTTTTTCGGGACCAATCAGCCCCAGCATTTT
TRBJ2-7 | - | many | TRBV7-9 | CASSLEGRRYEQYF | TGTGCCAGCAGCTTAGAGGGGAGGCGGTACGAGCAGTACTTC
TRBJ1-1 | TRBD1 | few | TRBV4-1 | CASSHRDREGTEAFF | TGCGCCAGCAGCCATCGAGACAGGGAAGGTACTGAAGCTTTCTTT
TRBJ2-7 | TRBD2 | - | TRBV3-1 | CASSHREANYEQYF | TGTGCCAGCAGCCATCGGGAGGCCAACTACGAGCAGTACTTC
TRBJ2-1 | TRBD2 | - | TRBV5-1 | CASSLAPPSGGAYYAQFF | TGCGCCAGCAGCTTGGCGCCTCCGAGCGGGGGGGCCTATTATGCGCAGTTCTTC
TRBJ1-2 | TRBD1 | few | TRBV3-1 | CASSQEGDRGIGGYTF | TGTGCCAGCAGCCAAGAGGGGGACAGGGGAATAGGGGGCTACACCTTC
TRBJ2-3 | - | - | TRBV30 | CAWSVRTRGSDTQYF | TGTGCCTGGAGTGTACGGACTCGTGGTTCCGATACGCAGTATTTT
TRBJ1-1 | - | - | TRBV7-2 | CASSFPDNKNTEAFF | TGTGCCAGCAGCTTCCCGGACAACAAGAACACTGAAGCTTTCTTT
TRBJ2-1 | - | few | TRBV7-9 | CASSSNQGGYNEQFF | TGTGCCAGCAGCTCAAATCAGGGGGGATACAATGAGCAGTTCTTC
TRBJ2-1 | TRBD2 | many | TRBV12-3/TRBV12-4 | CASSPTVSYGTSETISYNEQFF | TGTGCCAGCAGTCCAACCGTTAGCTACGGGACTAGCGAGACCATCTCCTACAATGAGCAGTTCTTC
TRBJ2-7 | - | few | TRBV7-2 | CTSSPTGSGAYEQYF | TGTACCAGCAGCCCAACGGGGAGTGGGGCCTACGAGCAGTACTTC
TRBJ2-3 | TRBD2 | - | TRBV3-1 | CASSQALAGADTQYF | TGTGCCAGCAGCCAAGCGCTAGCGGGAGCAGATACGCAGTATTTT
TRBJ2-7 | - | - | TRBV9 | CASSVGTDFEQYF | TGTGCCAGCAGCGTAGGAACAGACTTTGAGCAGTACTTC
TRBJ1-4 | - | few | TRBV5-1 | CASSAQQGTNEKLFF | TGCGCCAGCAGCGCCCAACAGGGCACTAATGAAAAACTGTTTTTT
TRBJ2-6 | TRBD1 | many | TRBV7-2 | CASSSYAGTGFSGANVLTF | TGTGCCAGCAGCTCATATGCCGGGACAGGGTTCTCTGGGGCCAACGTCCTGACTTTC